The present entry profiles one TCR beta chain with its context. Its antigen remains unidentified. The CDR3 spans 16 residues. In germline, CDR1 is MNHNS, CDR2 SASEGT. V lost 2 bases and J lost 5; bases outside the gene matches: 10. This sample was taken from a study of shared clonotypes between healthy human individuals. Study findings and constraints: The expectation was that sequencing depth would affect clonotype sharing among donors.

The table came from immunoSEQ multiplex PCR; TCRdb's copy has only in-frame clones and leaves some out. There are more than 2 million clones in the sample; roughly 95% occur only once, and around 0.13% lies in the top ten. This clonotype was obtained from a man between 18 and 29 years old in good health. Sample: naive CD4+ T cells sorted from blood. The sample's subset: CD45RA+ positively selected. The rearrangement links TRBV6-1 to TRBJ2-5, with 8 bases identical to TRBD2. Here the CDR3 reads CASSERSGSRRETQYF. CDR3 nucleotides: TGTGCCAGCAGTGAACGCAGCGGGAGCCGAAGGGAGACCCAGTACTTC.